This TCR beta chain was observed in a study of response to subunit inactivated influenza vaccine. In regard to this clonotype: No antigen is known for it. A much more abundant neighbour one base away suggests this may be a read error.

Study-wide results and limits: With each seasonal influenza vaccination, the authors suggested, few new T cells are recruited.

TCRdb analysed the RT-PCR reads with MiXCR anew, one entry per CDR3 protein. The table lists about 610,000 distinct CDR3 sequences, about 15% of them singletons. The V end was cut by 3 bases, the J end by 2 bases, with 12 bases between. Germline V gene sequence: CDR1 SGHTA, CDR2 FQGNSA. This CDR3 comprises 15 residues. The specimen comprised PBMCs from blood, sampled about 12 days after vaccination. This chain connects TRBV7-2 to TRBJ2-3; D perhaps matches TRBD2 (6 bases). The origin of this receptor is a man aged 50-60 years who received an inactivated influenza vaccine. CDR3 region: CASSFGGPHTDTQYF. DNA for the CDR3: TGTGCCAGCAGCTTCGGAGGGCCCCACACAGATACGCAGTATTTT.